The rows below give T cell receptor beta chains drawn from one sample of a study of blood T cells in healthy people across ages. TCRdb re-called the 5' RACE reads with MiXCR, one entry per CDR3 protein. The sample yields approximately 600,000 distinct CDR3 sequences, roughly 50% seen once. The specimen was blood. These receptors were obtained from a man in his 60s in good health. Both conserved end residues are part of each CDR3. D genes are given only for firm matches. Clone size is shown for a subset of rows, as once, few, many or a class of expanded clone.

j_call: TRBJ2-7; v_call: TRBV6-5; clone_size: few; d_call: .; cdr3_nt: TGTGCCAGCAGCCGTTTGGGCTACGAGCAGTACTTC; cdr3_aa: CASSRLGYEQYF
j_call: TRBJ2-5; v_call: TRBV6-6; clone_size: few; d_call: TRBD2; cdr3_nt: TGTGCCAGCAGAGGTCCGGGGACTAGCAGACAGACCCAGTACTTC; cdr3_aa: CASRGPGTSRQTQYF
j_call: TRBJ2-1; v_call: TRBV5-1; clone_size: .; d_call: TRBD1; cdr3_nt: TGCGCCAGCAGGGCTGGACAGGGGGGGTTCGATGAGCAGTTCTTC; cdr3_aa: CASRAGQGGFDEQFF
j_call: TRBJ2-1; v_call: TRBV6-5; clone_size: few; d_call: TRBD2; cdr3_nt: TGTGCCAGCAGTTATTCGCGGGGGGAAAATGAGCAGTTCTTC; cdr3_aa: CASSYSRGENEQFF
j_call: TRBJ2-3; v_call: TRBV5-6; clone_size: .; d_call: TRBD2; cdr3_nt: TGTGCCAGCAGCTCCAGACTAGCCCTTCTCACAGATACGCAGTATTTT; cdr3_aa: CASSSRLALLTDTQYF
j_call: TRBJ2-6; v_call: TRBV25-1; clone_size: .; d_call: .; cdr3_nt: TGTGCCAGCAGTGAAGAGTCCTCTGGGGCCAACGTCCTGACTTTC; cdr3_aa: CASSEESSGANVLTF
j_call: TRBJ1-6; v_call: TRBV5-1; clone_size: .; d_call: .; cdr3_nt: TGCGCCAGCAGCTTGCGGGTACAGGGAAACAATTCACCCCTCCACTTT; cdr3_aa: CASSLRVQGNNSPLHF
j_call: TRBJ2-3; v_call: TRBV12-3/TRBV12-4; clone_size: few; d_call: .; cdr3_nt: TGTGCCAGCAGTGCCATGGACTTTAGCACAGATACGCAGTATTTT; cdr3_aa: CASSAMDFSTDTQYF
j_call: TRBJ2-3; v_call: TRBV20-1; clone_size: .; d_call: TRBD2; cdr3_nt: TGCAGTGCTAGCCACCCTAGCGGGGGATCGTCAGATACGCAGTATTTT; cdr3_aa: CSASHPSGGSSDTQYF
j_call: TRBJ1-4; v_call: TRBV7-9; clone_size: .; d_call: TRBD1; cdr3_nt: TGTGCCAGCAGCTTAACAGGGGTGGGCAAAGAAAAACTGTTTTTT; cdr3_aa: CASSLTGVGKEKLFF